The 8 T cell receptor beta chains presented below share a single source sample, sequenced in a study of blood T cell repertoires in COVID-19. Method: immunoSEQ multiplex PCR; TCRdb's copy keeps in-frame clones and lacks some. This sample yields under 40,000 clones, of which 85% are seen a single time; roughly 15% belongs to the top ten. Source material: peripheral blood. Receptors originate from a human donor with acute or convalescent COVID-19. The donor label of this sample is uncertain.

The chain recombines TRBV18 with TRBJ2-3; 8 bases are a match to TRBD2. V was clipped by 0 bases and J by 3 bases; unmatched bases: 11. Germline lookup yields CDR1 KGHSH and CDR2 LQKENI. There are 18 residues in the CDR3. CDR3 coding DNA: TGTGCCAGCTCACCACCGATGGTAGCGGGAAGTATAACAGATACGCAGTATTTT. Protein product: CASSPPMVAGSITDTQYF.

The V call is TRBV11-3, the J call TRBJ1-1, with 10 bases aligning to TRBD1. V dropped 1 base and J dropped 4; count of bases not matched to a gene: 6. Germline CDR1 is SGHNT and CDR2 is YENEEA. The CDR3 has 16 amino acids. CDR3 bases: TGTGCCAGCAGCTTAGTCCCGACAGGGGGCCTCACTGAAGCTTTCTTT. Its protein is CASSLVPTGGLTEAFF.

This clone was seen more than once but under ten times. The chain combines TRBV6-4 with TRBJ1-2; D might be TRBD1 (5 bases). Between the trimmed V and J ends, which lost 4 bases and 4 bases, there was a span of 16 bases. CDR1 and CDR2 (germline): MRHNA, SNTAGT. CDR3 length: 15 amino acids. The CDR3 loop is CASSVNGGSPYGYTF. The CDR3 bases are TGTGCCAGCAGTGTAAACGGGGGATCCCCCTATGGCTACACCTTC.

V is TRBV4-3 and J is TRBJ1-1, with a weak D call TRBD1 (5 bases). CDR3 length: 12 residues. Germline values: CDR1 LGHNA, CDR2 YSLEER. Trimming pared 8 bases from V and 0 bases from J, leaving 7 bases between. CDR3 sequence (DNA): TGCGCCAGCGCGGGGCTGAACACTGAAGCTTTCTTT. Protein sequence: CASAGLNTEAFF.

The chain joins TRBV7-9 to TRBJ2-2; 7 bases match TRBD2. J lost 8 bases, V lost 1 base, and 7 bases had no gene match. This CDR3 is 15 amino acids long. From germline, CDR1 is SEHNR and CDR2 FQNEAQ (reference sequence). CDR3: CASSLGLAESGELFF. The DNA for the CDR3 is TGTGCCAGCAGCTTAGGTCTAGCGGAATCTGGGGAGCTGTTTTTT.

The DNA of the CDR3 is TGTGCCAGCAGCCAAGAGGAGGGAAATGGCTACACCTTC. Its translation: CASSQEEGNGYTF. The chain has TRBV3-1 (or the pseudogene TRBV3-2) and TRBJ1-2, with D unclear. This CDR3 contains 13 residues. V was shortened by 0 bases and J by 6 bases, with 8 bases between the two germline ends. Germline V gene lookup returns CDR1 LGHDT and CDR2 YNNKEL (reference sequence).

The chain recombines TRBV5-1 with TRBJ1-4, with D possibly being TRBD1 (5 bases). Per the germline V gene, CDR1 is SGHRS and CDR2 is YFSETQ. V was pared by 0 bases and J by 7 bases, with 16 bases between. The CDR3 extends over 16 amino acids. The CDR3 loop reads CASSLAPPGQGEKLFF. The CDR3 DNA follows: TGCGCCAGCAGCTTGGCACCTCCGGGTCAGGGTGAAAAACTGTTTTTT.

This clone was detected once. Here the CDR3 reads CASSPAPTGDQPQHF. Written as DNA, the CDR3 is TGTGCCAGCTCACCAGCCCCTACAGGGGATCAGCCCCAGCATTTT. This chain uses TRBV18 with TRBJ1-5, with TRBD1 matching over 7 bases. CDR1 KGHSH and CDR2 LQKENI come from the germline V gene. V dropped 2 bases and J dropped 5; count of bases not matched to a gene: 6. The CDR3 length is 15 residues.